The 13 T cell receptor beta chains reported below all come from one sample, sequenced in a study of cytomegalovirus exposure and HLA in healthy donors. Primers for the PCR totalled 60 Vbeta and 13 Jbeta. Produced via immunoSEQ multiplex PCR; TCRdb's table is partial and in-frame only. The data contain more than 95,000 clones, around 75% of them seen just once; the ten biggest clones take up 1.5% to 2%. Sequenced: PBMCs. The receptors come from a woman aged 18-29 years in good health and CMV-seronegative.

The rearrangement joins TRBV6-5 to TRBJ2-7; 13 positions match TRBD2. The CDR3 totals 14 residues. V lost 8 bases, J lost 1 base, and 2 bases stayed unmatched. Germline V lookup: CDR1 MNHEY, CDR2 SVGAGI. CDR3 region: CASGGLAGSYEQYF. The CDR3 DNA reads as TGTGCCAGCGGGGGACTAGCGGGGTCCTACGAGCAGTACTTC.

J is TRBJ1-2 and V is TRBV6-1, with D unclear. With 0 bases removed from V and 0 bases from J, the gap between germline ends came to 11 bases. This CDR3 contains 16 residues. Germline values: CDR1 MNHNS, CDR2 SASEGT. The CDR3 coding sequence is TGTGCCAGCAGTGAAGCCCCTCTTACTCCTAACTATGGCTACACCTTC. The encoded protein is CASSEAPLTPNYGYTF.

The chain links TRBV6-6 to TRBJ1-4, with D maybe TRBD1 (5 bases). Trimming stripped 8 bases from V and 8 bases from J, with 15 bases between. The CDR3 has 13 residues. Germline CDR1 and CDR2: MNHNY and SVGAGI (reference sequence). CDR3 coding DNA: TGTGCCAGCCGGGGCCGGGGGTTGGAAAAACTGTTTTTT. Amino acids: CASRGRGLEKLFF.

J is TRBJ1-2 and V is TRBV5-6, with D unresolved. Between the trimmed V and J ends, which lost 5 bases and 7 bases, there was a span of 9 bases. The CDR3 has 11 amino acids. Germline assignment: CDR1 SGHDT and CDR2 YYEEEE. This CDR3 is CASRRGIGYTF. In DNA form, the CDR3 reads TGTGCCAGCAGGAGAGGAATTGGCTACACCTTC.

This chain links TRBV30 with TRBJ2-7, with a weak D call TRBD2 (5 bases). Trimming pared 4 bases from V and 4 bases from J, leaving 17 bases between. Germline CDR1 and CDR2: GTSNPN and SVGIG (reference sequence). The CDR3 extends over 14 amino acids. This CDR3 reads CAWNNRGMEYEQYF. DNA for the CDR3: TGTGCCTGGAACAACCGAGGGATGGAATACGAGCAGTACTTC.

This clone was detected only a few times. The sample holds other DNA sequences that translate to the same CDR3. The chain combines TRBV28 with TRBJ1-5; D is possibly TRBD1 (5 bases). There are 16 residues in the CDR3. V was cut by 4 bases and J by 2 bases, with 15 bases left in between. Germline V gene lookup returns CDR1 MDHEN and CDR2 SYDVKM. Here the CDR3 reads CASSSWTGGGNQPQHF. CDR3 coding DNA: TGTGCCAGCAGTTCCTGGACCGGAGGGGGCAATCAGCCCCAGCATTTT. Complete variable domain (other parts from reference TRBV28 and TRBJ1-5): DVKVTQSSRYLVKRTGEKVFLECVQDMDHENMFWYRQDPGLGLRLIYFSYDVKMKEKGDIPEGYSVSREKKERFSLILESASTNQTSMYLCASSSWTGGGNQPQHFGDGTRLSIL.

The rearrangement uses TRBV4-1 and TRBJ2-6; possible D gene TRBD1, 5 bases. V lost 1 base to trimming and J lost 0 bases, with 13 bases between them. From germline, CDR1 is MGHRA and CDR2 YSYEKL. The CDR3 runs to 18 residues. In nucleotides, the CDR3 is TGCGCCAGCAGCCAAGGGGCAGGGCTAAACTCTGGGGCCAACGTCCTGACTTTC. This translates into CASSQGAGLNSGANVLTF.

V is TRBV11-2 and J is TRBJ1-2; 9 bases fit TRBD1. The CDR3 consists of 14 residues. The V gene's germline CDR1 is SGHAT and CDR2 FQNNGV. Germline trimming cut 4 bases from V and 2 bases from J; bases unmatched to any gene: 2. The chain's CDR3 is CASSSTGGNYGYTF. In DNA, the CDR3 is TGTGCCAGCAGCTCGACAGGGGGGAACTATGGCTACACCTTC. Combining the CDR3 with reference TRBV11-2 and TRBJ1-2 gives the whole variable domain EAGVAQSPRYKIIEKRQSVAFWCNPISGHATLYWYQQILGQGPKLLIQFQNNGVVDDSQLPKDRFSAERLKGVDSTLKIQPAKLEDSAVYLCASSSTGGNYGYTFGSGTRLTVV.

The rearrangement uses TRBV6-5 and TRBJ2-3; possible D gene TRBD1, 5 bases. The CDR3 has 13 residues. Germline CDR1 reads MNHEY; CDR2 reads SVGAGI. The ends were cut back, 2 bases at V and 4 bases at J, with 7 bases in the middle. The CDR3 nucleotides are TGTGCCAGCAGTTACAGGGGTGCAGATACGCAGTATTTT. Amino acids: CASSYRGADTQYF.

This chain's CDR3 is CAIRGQGNTEAFF. CDR3 bases: TGTGCCATCAGAGGACAGGGGAACACTGAAGCTTTCTTT. The rearrangement uses TRBV10-3 and TRBJ1-1; 8 bases are shared with TRBD1. This CDR3 contains 13 residues. Germline V lookup: CDR1 ENHRY, CDR2 SYGVKD. V was clipped by 6 bases and J by 1 base; unmatched bases: 1.

The chain couples TRBV27 to TRBJ2-1, with 10 bases fitting TRBD2. The CDR3 spans 15 residues. Germline loops: CDR1 MNHEY, CDR2 SMNVEV (reference sequence). V was clipped by 6 bases and J by 7 bases; unmatched bases: 9. CDR3 sequence reads: CASRLAGRSGNEQFF. CDR3 coding DNA: TGTGCCAGCAGACTAGCGGGGAGGTCGGGGAATGAGCAGTTCTTC.

The rearrangement joins TRBV6-5 to TRBJ1-4; D is perhaps TRBD1 (5 bases). The CDR3 length is 14 residues. Germline CDR1 is MNHEY and CDR2 is SVGAGI. The V end lost 5 bases, the J end lost 8 bases, and 15 bases lay between the germline ends. For the CDR3, the DNA is TGTGCCAGCAGTCTTCGGGCCTCAGGGGAAAAACTGTTTTTT. It yields the protein CASSLRASGEKLFF.

V is TRBV7-6 and J is TRBJ1-3; D is unclear. V lost 1 base, J lost 0 bases, and 10 bases lay in between. The CDR3 runs 16 residues. Per germline, CDR1 SGHVS and CDR2 FNYEAQ. CDR3: CASSLDAENSGNTIYF. CDR3 sequence (DNA): TGTGCCAGCAGCTTAGACGCGGAAAACTCTGGAAACACCATATATTTT. Full variable domain (remainder filled in from reference TRBV7-6 and TRBJ1-3): GAGVSQSPRYKVTKRGQDVALRCDPISGHVSLYWYRQALGQGPEFLTYFNYEAQQDKSGLPNDRFSAERPEGSISTLTIQRTEQRDSAMYRCASSLDAENSGNTIYFGEGSWLTVV.